This T cell receptor beta chain came from a study of regulatory T cells. General study findings and limits: In CD3G-deficient patients, conventional CD4+ T cells were enriched for hydrophobic CDR3 residues at positions 6 and 7. In patients, unique TRB V-J pairs were restricted and V/J usage skewed, especially in Tregs.

Germline CDR1 and CDR2: MNHEY and SVGAGI. The CDR3 spans 15 residues. J gave up 6 bases and V 6 bases, and 9 bases lay outside the gene matches. Amplification used 52 TRBV primers and 13 TRBJ primers. Profiling relied on immunoSEQ multiplex PCR, and the TCRdb table lists in-frame clones only, not all of them. The sample has over 20,000 clones; about 88% are singletons. Comment on this clone: Its antigen remains unknown.

Autoimmunity was present in every CD3G-deficient patient, worse in two. Patients aged 2 to 39 years had fewer naive T cells. Regulatory (CD25-high CD127-low) and conventional (CD25-low CD127-high) CD4+ T cells were sorted separately. The sequencing input was conventional CD4+ T cells sorted from blood. V usage is TRBV6-5 and J usage is TRBJ2-1; TRBD1 agrees at 9 bases. The sequence was obtained from a child under 18 with CD3G deficiency. In nucleotides, the CDR3 is TGTGCCAGCAGATCTACAGGGGGCCCCTTCAATGAGCAGTTCTTC. Amino acid sequence: CASRSTGGPFNEQFF.